The 8 T cell receptor beta chains listed next were all sequenced from one sample in a study of T cells in Graves' hyperthyroidism and ophthalmopathy. Authors of the study amplified TCR beta CDR3 regions from RNA transcripts. HTBI primers were employed in a first-round RT-PCR of the TCR CDR3. TCRdb reprocessed the multiplex PCR reads via MiXCR and lists one record per CDR3 protein. This sample yields a few hundred thousand distinct CDR3 sequences, of which around 50% are seen a single time; about two fifths belongs to the top ten. The source material was peripheral blood or thyroid tissue (not recorded which). All receptors come from an adult woman with Graves' disease, either hyperthyroidism or ophthalmopathy (not recorded which).

This clonotype was recorded at least ten times. This sequence joins TRBV7-2 and TRBJ1-2; 10 bases match TRBD1. The length of the CDR3 is 14 residues. V dropped 4 bases and J dropped 7; count of bases not matched to a gene: 6. Germline V lookup: CDR1 SGHTA, CDR2 FQGNSA. CDR3 loop: CASSSPGTGVGYTF. The CDR3 DNA sequence: TGTGCCAGCAGCTCACCGGGGACAGGGGTTGGCTACACCTTC.

The rearrangement joins TRBV7-9 to TRBJ1-2; D gene unclear. CDR1 is SEHNR and CDR2 is FQNEAQ in the germline V gene (reference sequence). V gave up 5 bases and J gave up 4 bases, with 8 bases separating them. CDR3 size: 12 residues. The CDR3 loop reads CASSTWGYGYTF. CDR3 in DNA: TGTGCCAGCAGCACCTGGGGCTATGGCTACACCTTC. The full variable domain, its missing parts supplied by reference TRBV7-9 and TRBJ1-2, is DTGVSQNPRHKITKRGQNVTFRCDPISEHNRLYWYRQTLGQGPEFLTYFQNEAQLEKSRLLSDRFSAERPKGSFSTLEIQRTEQGDSAMYLCASSTWGYGYTFGSGTRLTVV.

This rearrangement joins TRBV5-1 to TRBJ2-5; D might be TRBD1 (6 bases). Germline lookup yields CDR1 SGHRS and CDR2 YFSETQ. Trimming pared 6 bases from V and 2 bases from J, leaving 14 bases between. CDR3 length: 14 amino acids. The CDR3 DNA is TGCGCCAGCAACGTAACAGGGATACAAGAGACCCAGTACTTC. This gives the protein CASNVTGIQETQYF.

This clonotype was detected only a few times. V is TRBV25-1 and J is TRBJ1-2; TRBD1 matches 7 bases. Trimming took 5 bases from V and 3 from J; bases not matched to a gene: 3. This CDR3 is built from 13 residues. CDR1 MGHDK and CDR2 SYGVNS come from the germline V gene. CDR3 DNA sequence: TGTGCCAGCAGTTCCACAGGGGACTATGGCTACACCTTC. It specifies CASSSTGDYGYTF.

This clonotype was seen ten or more times. The chain employs TRBV4-1 and TRBJ2-7; 9 bases are shared with TRBD2. The CDR3 extends over 15 amino acids. V was clipped by 4 bases and J by 0 bases; unmatched bases: 4. Germline V gene lookup returns CDR1 MGHRA and CDR2 YSYEKL. In DNA, the CDR3 is TGCGCCAGCAGCCGTAGCGGGAGCACCTCCTACGAGCAGTACTTC. Translating gives CASSRSGSTSYEQYF.

V usage is TRBV7-9 and J usage is TRBJ2-7; 9 positions agree with TRBD2. Germline CDR1 is SEHNR and CDR2 is FQNEAQ (reference sequence). The ends lost 5 bases at V and 6 bases at J; junction bases unmatched: 8. The CDR3 sequence is 14 residues long. The CDR3 region has the DNA TGTGCCAGCAGCACTACCGGGACTAGCCGCGAGCAGTACTTC. It encodes CASSTTGTSREQYF. Complete variable domain (other parts from reference TRBV7-9 and TRBJ2-7): DTGVSQNPRHKITKRGQNVTFRCDPISEHNRLYWYRQTLGQGPEFLTYFQNEAQLEKSRLLSDRFSAERPKGSFSTLEIQRTEQGDSAMYLCASSTTGTSREQYFGPGTRLTVT.

This clonotype was detected once. This chain links TRBV19 with TRBJ1-5; unclear D gene. V was pared by 3 bases and J by 8 bases, with 20 bases between. Per germline, CDR1 LNHDA and CDR2 SQIVND (reference sequence). The CDR3 has 16 residues. This CDR3 is CASSITGVRPSKPQHF. CDR3 DNA: TGTGCCAGTAGTATCACTGGGGTTAGGCCCTCGAAGCCCCAGCATTTT.

V and J are TRBV20-1 and TRBJ2-7, with TRBD1 identical over 11 bases. CDR1 is DFQATT, CDR2 SNEGSKA, per germline (reference sequence). The V gene end was trimmed by 5 bases and the J gene end by 5 bases; junction bases not matched to a gene: 11. The CDR3 runs to 15 residues. DNA of the CDR3: TGCAGTGCTTTTTTTTCCGGGACAGGGGGGAACGAGCAGTACTTC. It codes for CSAFFSGTGGNEQYF.